This T cell receptor beta chain was identified during a study of CD8 T cells in ankylosing spondylitis. Using quantitative 5'-RACE with molecular barcodes, the authors made TCR beta libraries. TCRdb analysed the 5' RACE reads with MiXCR anew, one entry per CDR3 protein. This repertoire shows roughly 130,000 distinct CDR3 sequences, 6% to 8.5% found once; its top ten account for 9% to 15%. The CDR3 has 8 residues. Germline CDR1 reads SQVTM; CDR2 reads ANQGSEA. V lost 3 bases, J lost 10 bases, and 3 bases lay in between. Overall study findings and caveats: With a CD8+ phenotype, disease-linked clones were relatively rare in peripheral blood. Disease-linked clones reportedly concentrated significantly in matched ankylosing spondylitis synovial fluid. What seemed typical of ankylosing spondylitis blood was a TCR beta motif built from eight highly homologous variants.

This clonotype was seen many times. Its cognate antigen is unknown. Sequenced input: blood, either unsorted or a sorted T cell fraction (not recorded which). The V call is TRBV29-1, the J call TRBJ1-2; D unclear. The source of this sequence is a male donor with ankylosing spondylitis or in good health (not recorded which). The chain's CDR3 is CSVDSYTF. The CDR3 bases are TGCAGCGTTGACTCCTACACCTTC.